This TCR beta chain was recorded in a study of T cell responses to AZD1222 COVID-19 vaccine. Across the study: Both about-4-week and about-12-week second-dose recipients were combined.

Some clones are missing from TCRdb's copy, which holds only in-frame ones; the method was immunoSEQ multiplex PCR. The sample lists 130,000 or so clones, approximately 91% seen once, with roughly 6.3% in the top ten. On this clone itself: Antigen specificity is unknown.

Study-wide points: Just a handful of AZD1222 recipients were seropositive at baseline. Spike-specific TCR repertoires showed rising breadth and depth after two AZD1222 doses. Mostly white British, mostly female donors; authors suggested clonal diversity may be underestimated.

Sample: peripheral blood, taken on day 0 of AZD1222 vaccination. The receptor was isolated from an adult in good health.

CDR3 protein: CSVVPMNTEAFF. CDR3 DNA sequence: TGCAGCGTTGTACCAATGAACACTGAAGCTTTCTTT. The genes are TRBV29-1 and TRBJ1-1; no clear D. In germline, CDR1 is SQVTM, CDR2 ANQGSEA. Trimming shortened V by 4 bases and J by 0 bases, and 6 bases separated the two germline ends. The CDR3 is made up of 12 amino acids. Filled out from reference TRBV29-1 and TRBJ1-1, the complete variable domain reads SAVISQKPSRDICQRGTSLTIQCQVDSQVTMMFWYRQQPGQSLTLIATANQGSEATYESGFVIDKFPISRPNLTFSTLTVSNMSPEDSSIYLCSVVPMNTEAFFGQGTRLTVV.